This T cell receptor (beta chain) was observed in a study of T cells in Graves' hyperthyroidism and ophthalmopathy. Turning to the study itself: Peripheral blood was acquired at first diagnosis, ahead of any therapy whatsoever.

Regarding this clonotype: One end of the junction varies from germline; a read error may be responsible.

TCR beta CDR3 regions were amplified from RNA. An initial round of RT-PCR targeting the TCR CDR3 relied on the HTBI primer set. TCRdb re-called the multiplex PCR reads through MiXCR, storing one row per CDR3 protein. The data hold hundreds of thousands of distinct CDR3 sequences, with more than 30% observed a single time. Researchers defined stable Graves' hyperthyroidism as no ophthalmopathy progression within 18 months. From germline, CDR1 is MNHEY and CDR2 SVGAGI. This CDR3 region has 15 residues. The sequence was collected from a man between 18 and 29 years old with Graves' hyperthyroidism. Sequencing input: blood. The J gene is TRBJ1-5, the V gene TRBV6-5; D perhaps matches TRBD1 (5 bases). CDR3 amino acids: CVSRHGTASNQPQHF. CDR3 in DNA: TGTGTCAGCAGACACGGGACGGCTAGCAATCAGCCCCAGCATTTT.